Listed here are 28 T cell receptor beta chains from one sample, sequenced in a study of T cell changes during pregnancy in multiple sclerosis. Measured with immunoSEQ multiplex PCR; TCRdb has only the in-frame clones, and not every one. The repertoire has some 52,000 clones, approximately 92% of them found once; the top ten carry under 0.3%. The specimen comprised CD4+ T cells from peripheral blood mononuclear cells, sampled in the third trimester of pregnancy. These receptors were obtained from a female donor with multiple sclerosis, enrolled in a pregnancy study.

This chain connects TRBV19 to TRBJ1-1; weak D call: TRBD1 (6 bases). Germline V gene sequence: CDR1 LNHDA, CDR2 SQIVND (reference sequence). Trimming left V 3 bases short and J 1 base short, with 9 bases between. The CDR3 contains 14 residues. The CDR3: CASSIGGQNTEAFF. CDR3 bases: TGTGCCAGTAGTATCGGGGGGCAGAACACTGAAGCTTTCTTT.

The chain couples TRBV10-3 to TRBJ2-4; 7 bases map to TRBD2. J lost 1 base, V lost 5 bases, and 11 bases had no gene match. Germline-derived CDR1 and CDR2 are ENHRY and SYGVKD. This CDR3 spans 17 amino acids. The chain's CDR3 is CAISPTALGRAKNIQYF. In nucleotides, the CDR3 is TGTGCCATCAGTCCTACCGCGCTCGGGAGGGCCAAAAACATTCAGTACTTC.

The table lists this clone with a few counts. The chain joins TRBV7-8 to TRBJ1-5; D is possibly TRBD1 (6 bases). In germline, CDR1 is SGHVS, CDR2 FQNEAQ. V lost 5 bases, J lost 0 bases, and 14 bases lay in between. This CDR3 is built from 16 residues. CDR3 sequence reads: CASSPSTGLSNQPQHF. CDR3 bases: TGTGCCAGCAGCCCAAGCACAGGGCTTAGCAATCAGCCCCAGCATTTT.

The chain links TRBV5-4 to TRBJ2-5; TRBD1 matches 9 bases. CDR1 SGHNT and CDR2 YYREEE come from the germline V gene (reference sequence). This CDR3 comprises 16 residues. V shed 4 bases and J 0 bases; nucleotides not matched to a gene: 7. The CDR3 loop reads CASSRGQGTHQETQYF. In nucleotides, the CDR3 is TGTGCCAGCAGCCGAGGACAGGGGACACACCAAGAGACCCAGTACTTC.

V and J are TRBV7-6 and TRBJ2-7, with D uncertain. The CDR3 contains 11 residues. In germline, CDR1 is SGHVS, CDR2 FNYEAQ. Trimming pared 0 bases from V and 5 bases from J, leaving 2 bases between. This CDR3 is CASSLADEQYF. CDR3 bases: TGTGCCAGCAGCTTAGCCGACGAGCAGTACTTC.

The chain uses TRBV7-3 and TRBJ2-3; 9 bases are shared with TRBD2. The CDR3 covers 18 residues. Germline trimming cut 0 bases from V and 1 base from J; bases unmatched to any gene: 8. Germline values: CDR1 SGHTA, CDR2 FQGTGA. The CDR3 sequence is CASSLTPPASGGTDTQYF. The CDR3 DNA reads as TGTGCCAGCAGCTTAACGCCCCCTGCTAGCGGGGGCACAGATACGCAGTATTTT.

CDR3 nucleotides: TGCGCCAGCAGCTTGGGCAGGGTTGACGCGCCCCTCCACTTT. It is translated as CASSLGRVDAPLHF. The chain is built from TRBV5-1 and TRBJ1-6; the D gene is possibly TRBD1 (5 bases). Trimming removed 0 bases from V and 13 bases from J, with 14 bases in between. The CDR3 loop spans 14 amino acids. Germline CDR1 is SGHRS and CDR2 is YFSETQ.

The chain uses TRBV7-8 and TRBJ2-1; 10 bases are shared with TRBD1. In germline, CDR1 is SGHVS, CDR2 FQNEAQ. The CDR3 loop spans 14 amino acids. V trimming: 1 base; J trimming: 6 bases; junction bases outside the gene matches: 0. Written as DNA, the CDR3 is TGTGCCAGCAGCTTAGGGGACAGGGGCAATGAGCAGTTCTTC. Protein: CASSLGDRGNEQFF.

The chain joins TRBV19 to TRBJ2-5; no reliable D call. V lost 6 bases and J 1 base, leaving 9 bases between the germline ends. Germline loops: CDR1 LNHDA, CDR2 SQIVND (reference sequence). This CDR3 is 13 amino acids long. CDR3 region: CASSPTGQETQYF. The CDR3 region has the DNA TGTGCCAGTAGCCCCACGGGCCAAGAGACCCAGTACTTC.

To note about this clone: At one boundary the junction diverges from the germline segment, which might be a read error. This rearrangement joins TRBV30 to TRBJ1-1; D gene unclear. This CDR3 contains 13 residues. Germline V CDR1 and CDR2: GTSNPN, SVGIG (reference sequence). The CDR3 here is CASRRALKTEAFF. The CDR3 DNA reads TGTGCCTCCAGGAGGGCGTTGAAAACTGAAGCTTTCTTT. Complete variable domain (other parts from reference TRBV30 and TRBJ1-1): SQTIHQWPATLVQPVGSPLSLECTVEGTSNPNLYWYRQAAGRGLQLLFYSVGIGQISSEVPQNLSASRPQDRQFILSSKKLLLSDSGFYLCASRRALKTEAFFGQGTRLTVV.

The V gene is TRBV6-1, the J gene TRBJ2-5, with no clear D. Trimming cost V 2 bases and J 2 bases, with 12 bases left between them. The germline V gene encodes CDR1 MNHNS and CDR2 SASEGT. The CDR3 is 15 residues long. The CDR3 loop reads CASSETQFVQETQYF. The CDR3 bases are TGTGCCAGCAGTGAAACCCAGTTCGTTCAAGAGACCCAGTACTTC.

V and J are TRBV19 and TRBJ2-3, with no clear D. Trimming left V 1 base short and J 2 bases short, with 7 bases between. Germline-derived CDR1 and CDR2 are LNHDA and SQIVND (reference sequence). There are 14 residues in the CDR3. The CDR3 loop reads CASSIGAHTDTQYF. In DNA form, the CDR3 reads TGTGCCAGTAGTATAGGGGCGCACACAGATACGCAGTATTTT.

The chain recombines TRBV11-2 with TRBJ2-2, with D possibly being TRBD2 (6 bases). The CDR3 runs to 15 residues. V gave up 0 bases and J gave up 6 bases, with 11 bases separating them. Looked up from germline, CDR1 is SGHAT and CDR2 is FQNNGV. The DNA for the CDR3 is TGTGCCAGCAGCTTAGATCAGTGGGGGGCCGGGGAGCTGTTTTTT. It is translated as CASSLDQWGAGELFF.

The chain employs TRBV7-2 and TRBJ2-4; D is possibly TRBD1 (5 bases). Germline V gives CDR1 SGHTA, CDR2 FQGNSA. V was cut by 2 bases and J by 10 bases, with 15 bases left in between. CDR3 length: 14 residues. The CDR3 loop is CASSLKAGLGIQYF. CDR3 in DNA: TGTGCCAGCAGCTTAAAAGCAGGGTTGGGAATTCAGTACTTC.

The rearrangement joins TRBV14 to TRBJ1-1; no clear D. V lost 0 bases to trimming and J lost 6 bases, with 14 bases between them. The CDR3 contains 15 residues. Germline CDR1 SGHDN, CDR2 FVKESK. CDR3 residues: CASSQDYNSWSEAFF. The CDR3 DNA is TGTGCCAGCAGCCAAGATTATAACAGTTGGTCTGAAGCTTTCTTT.

This chain connects TRBV30 to TRBJ2-5, with 15 bases that match TRBD2. CDR1 GTSNPN and CDR2 SVGIG come from the germline V gene (reference sequence). The trim removed 3 bases at V and 5 bases at J, leaving 13 bases unmatched. This CDR3 comprises 18 residues. CDR3 in DNA: TGTGCCTGGAGAGGTGGGGGACTAGCGGGGGGATTGGGCGAGACCCAGTACTTC. Translation: CAWRGGGLAGGLGETQYF.

The count of this clone is one. The V and J genes are TRBV29-1 and TRBJ1-3, with a tentative D call TRBD1 (5 bases). The CDR3 runs 14 residues. V was trimmed by 5 bases and J by 0 bases, leaving 11 bases between them. The germline gives CDR1 SQVTM, CDR2 ANQGSEA. CDR3 in DNA: TGCAGCGTTAAGGGGCCCGACTCTGGAAACACCATATATTTT. It encodes CSVKGPDSGNTIYF.

CDR3 protein: CASSFVGQGASDTQYF. DNA for the CDR3: TGTGCCAGCAGCTTTGTTGGACAGGGGGCCTCAGATACGCAGTATTTT. The chain recombines TRBV7-2 with TRBJ2-3; 11 bases are a match to TRBD1. The germline gives CDR1 SGHTA, CDR2 FQGNSA. The CDR3 runs 16 residues. V lost 3 bases to trimming and J lost 4 bases; unmatched junction nucleotides: 6. Variable domain in full (rest from reference TRBV7-2 and TRBJ2-3): GAGVSQSPSNKVTEKGKDVELRCDPISGHTALYWYRQSLGQGLEFLIYFQGNSAPDKSGLPSDRFSAERTGGSVSTLTIQRTQQEDSAVYLCASSFVGQGASDTQYFGPGTRLTVL.

The chain carries TRBV6-1 and TRBJ1-1; perhaps TRBD1 as D (6 bases). This CDR3 has 14 amino acids. V was pared by 6 bases and J by 0 bases, with 11 bases between. Germline values: CDR1 MNHNS, CDR2 SASEGT. CDR3 DNA sequence: TGTGCCAGCAGGAAGGACAGCATGAACACTGAAGCTTTCTTT. Translating it yields CASRKDSMNTEAFF.

This chain connects TRBV5-1 to TRBJ1-2; 10 bases match TRBD1. This CDR3 has 15 residues. J was trimmed by 0 bases and V by 2 bases; bases with no gene match: 1. Per the germline V gene, CDR1 is SGHRS and CDR2 is YFSETQ. The CDR3 nucleotides are TGCGCCAGCAGCTTAGGACAGGGGGCTAACTATGGCTACACCTTC. This gives the protein CASSLGQGANYGYTF.

The chain links TRBV6-6 to TRBJ2-5; 7 bases are shared with TRBD2. The V gene's germline CDR1 is MNHNY and CDR2 SVGAGI (reference sequence). This CDR3 region has 16 residues. J was trimmed by 2 bases and V by 6 bases; bases with no gene match: 12. CDR3: CASSRGAGLLQETQYF. CDR3 nucleotides: TGTGCCAGCAGCCGTGGAGCGGGGCTCCTTCAAGAGACCCAGTACTTC.

The chain employs TRBV18 and TRBJ2-5, with TRBD1 as a possible D gene (6 bases). Trimming stripped 6 bases from V and 2 bases from J, with 10 bases between. The germline V gene encodes CDR1 KGHSH and CDR2 LQKENI. This CDR3 has 13 residues. CDR3 loop: CASSRGGQETQYF. CDR3 nucleotide sequence: TGTGCCAGCTCTCGAGGGGGTCAAGAGACCCAGTACTTC.

This clone was counted only a few times. V is TRBV30 and J is TRBJ1-1; D perhaps matches TRBD1 (6 bases). Trimming pared 0 bases from V and 1 base from J, leaving 9 bases between. Germline loops: CDR1 GTSNPN, CDR2 SVGIG (reference sequence). This CDR3 is 14 amino acids long. The CDR3 is CAWSVGAPNTEAFF. DNA for the CDR3: TGTGCCTGGAGTGTGGGGGCCCCGAACACTGAAGCTTTCTTT.

The V call is TRBV28, the J call TRBJ1-4, with TRBD1 as a possible D gene (6 bases). Germline V gene data show CDR1 as MDHEN and CDR2 as SYDVKM. This CDR3 contains 14 residues. V gave up 3 bases and J gave up 6 bases, with 11 bases separating them. Written as DNA, the CDR3 is TGTGCCAGCAGTTTTGGGGGGGGCGATGAAAAACTGTTTTTT. As protein: CASSFGGGDEKLFF.

This rearrangement joins TRBV30 to TRBJ2-7, with a tentative D call TRBD1 (6 bases). There are 14 residues in the CDR3. Germline V gene data show CDR1 as GTSNPN and CDR2 as SVGIG (reference sequence). The ends were cut back, 1 base at V and 2 bases at J, with 12 bases in the middle. CDR3 nucleotides: TGTGCCTGGAGTGGGCTGGACAGAACCTACGAGCAGTACTTC. Amino acid sequence: CAWSGLDRTYEQYF.

The chain is built from TRBV7-9 and TRBJ1-4; unclear D gene. The CDR3 is 14 residues long. CDR1 is SEHNR and CDR2 is FQNEAQ in the germline V gene (reference sequence). The V end was cut by 0 bases, the J end by 7 bases, with 9 bases between. In nucleotides, the CDR3 is TGTGCCAGCAGCTTAGCAGCGGGGTCTGAAAAACTGTTTTTT. It yields the protein CASSLAAGSEKLFF.

The chain combines TRBV9 with TRBJ1-1, with D unclear. The V and J ends lost 0 bases and 7 bases respectively, with 13 bases between them. This CDR3 comprises 14 residues. The V gene's germline CDR1 is SGDLS and CDR2 YYNGEE. This CDR3 is CASSVGGGSGEAFF. The CDR3 bases are TGTGCCAGCAGCGTAGGCGGAGGGTCAGGTGAAGCTTTCTTT.

The chain is built from TRBV6-5 and TRBJ2-7; D remains ambiguous. CDR1 and CDR2 from the germline V gene are MNHEY and SVGAGI. Trimming left V 6 bases short and J 1 base short, with 16 bases between. CDR3 size: 15 residues. CDR3 sequence reads: CASSSGRVKSYEQYF. CDR3 nucleotides: TGTGCCAGCAGCTCCGGCCGGGTAAAGTCCTACGAGCAGTACTTC.